Following are 20 T cell receptor beta chains from one sample sequenced in a study of blood T cell repertoires in COVID-19. Profiling relied on immunoSEQ multiplex PCR, and the TCRdb table lists in-frame clones only, not all of them. The sample shows approximately 210,000 clones, around 86% of them seen only once. Sequences were obtained from PBMCs or T cells enriched from blood (not recorded which). Receptors were obtained from a woman between 50 and 59 years old with acute COVID-19.

This rearrangement joins TRBV28 to TRBJ1-1; a possible D gene is TRBD1 (6 bases). This CDR3 comprises 15 residues. V lost 6 bases to trimming and J lost 4 bases, with 18 bases between them. Germline loops: CDR1 MDHEN, CDR2 SYDVKM. CDR3 nucleotides: TGTGCCAGCAGAACCAAACAGGGTGTGATCACTGAAGCTTTCTTT. Translated: CASRTKQGVITEAFF.

V usage is TRBV19 and J usage is TRBJ2-6; 8 bases map to TRBD1. Trimming removed 10 bases from V and 1 base from J; junction bases left unmatched: 9. The length of the CDR3 is 16 residues. The germline CDR1 and CDR2 sequences are LNHDA and SQIVND (reference sequence). For the CDR3, the DNA is TGTGCCACGGCCGGACAGGGCCGGTCTGGGGCCAACGTCCTGACTTTC. Translating gives CATAGQGRSGANVLTF.

The CDR3 sequence: CASSPGGGSSGNTIYF. CDR3 nucleotide sequence: TGTGCCAGCTCACCTGGCGGAGGCAGCTCTGGAAACACCATATATTTT. V is TRBV18 and J is TRBJ1-3; D gene unclear. Trimming took off 3 bases at V and 0 bases at J, with 12 bases between the two ends. The CDR3 runs to 16 residues. CDR1 and CDR2 (germline): KGHSH, LQKENI.

The genes are TRBV6-4 and TRBJ2-5; TRBD1 is a possible D gene (6 bases). The CDR3 is 17 amino acids. Germline CDR1 MRHNA, CDR2 SNTAGT. The V end was cut by 2 bases, the J end by 3 bases, with 19 bases between. The CDR3 is CASSDQMGDQGKETQYF. In nucleotides, the CDR3 is TGTGCCAGCAGTGACCAAATGGGGGACCAGGGGAAAGAGACCCAGTACTTC.

The J gene is TRBJ2-3, the V gene TRBV4-3, with D maybe TRBD2 (7 bases). V was shortened by 5 bases and J by 1 base, with 13 bases between the two germline ends. Germline assignment: CDR1 LGHNA and CDR2 YSLEER. This CDR3 is built from 15 residues. The CDR3: CASSGGAARTDTQYF. CDR3 nucleotides: TGCGCCAGCAGCGGGGGGGCGGCGCGCACAGATACGCAGTATTTT.

The chain uses TRBV25-1 and TRBJ1-4; possible D gene TRBD1, 6 bases. V lost 4 bases and J 7 bases, leaving 16 bases between the germline ends. Germline loops: CDR1 MGHDK, CDR2 SYGVNS. The CDR3 spans 15 residues. CDR3 sequence reads: CASSAQGYSGEKLFF. For the CDR3, the DNA is TGTGCCAGCAGTGCCCAGGGGTACTCGGGTGAAAAACTGTTTTTT.

This clone has a handful of counts. This rearrangement joins TRBV7-9 to TRBJ2-5, with 10 nucleotides matching TRBD1. Losses at the gene ends were 4 bases for V and 2 bases for J; bases not matched to a gene: 7. The length of the CDR3 is 16 residues. Germline V lookup: CDR1 SEHNR, CDR2 FQNEAQ (reference sequence). CDR3 residues: CASSSRRDRGQETQYF. Written as DNA, the CDR3 is TGTGCCAGCAGCTCGCGCCGGGACAGGGGTCAAGAGACCCAGTACTTC.

This clone showed up just a few times. The V and J genes are TRBV19 and TRBJ1-5, with D perhaps matching TRBD1 (6 bases). The CDR3 spans 15 residues. The V gene lost 4 bases and the J gene lost 3 bases, with 13 bases spanning the gap. In germline, CDR1 is LNHDA, CDR2 SQIVND (reference sequence). CDR3 sequence (DNA): TGTGCCAGTAGTAAAGGTGGACAGCTCAATCAGCCCCAGCATTTT. It yields the protein CASSKGGQLNQPQHF.

J is TRBJ2-1 and V is TRBV5-1, with 12 positions matching TRBD1. Trimming removed 4 bases from V and 5 bases from J; junction bases left unmatched: 4. The CDR3 runs 15 residues. Germline CDR1 reads SGHRS; CDR2 reads YFSETQ. The CDR3 bases are TGCGCCAGCAGCGCTGGGACAGGGGGCCACAATGAGCAGTTCTTC. Its protein product is CASSAGTGGHNEQFF.

V usage is TRBV7-9 and J usage is TRBJ2-5; TRBD2 matches 9 bases. The length of the CDR3 is 14 residues. Unmatched junction bases numbered 5, after V lost 4 bases and J lost 5 bases. Germline CDR1 and CDR2: SEHNR and FQNEAQ (reference sequence). For the CDR3, the DNA is TGTGCCAGCAGCTCTAGCGGGATCGGGGAGACCCAGTACTTC. Amino acid sequence: CASSSSGIGETQYF.

The chain recombines TRBV6-1 with TRBJ2-7, with 8 bases aligning to TRBD1. V shed 3 bases and J 6 bases; nucleotides not matched to a gene: 13. This CDR3 comprises 16 residues. Germline lookup yields CDR1 MNHNS and CDR2 SASEGT. The CDR3 sequence is CASSDVRGQVALEQYF. The CDR3 coding sequence is TGTGCCAGCAGTGATGTTAGGGGACAGGTCGCGCTCGAGCAGTACTTC.

The V call is TRBV5-1, the J call TRBJ2-4; 10 bases match TRBD1. Looked up from germline, CDR1 is SGHRS and CDR2 is YFSETQ. V gave up 0 bases and J gave up 4 bases; unmatched junction bases: 7. The CDR3 has 17 amino acids. CDR3: CASSLAIVGQGKNIQYF. CDR3 sequence (DNA): TGCGCCAGCAGCTTGGCCATAGTGGGACAGGGGAAAAACATTCAGTACTTC. Full variable domain (outside the CDR3, taken from reference TRBV5-1 and TRBJ2-4): KAGVTQTPRYLIKTRGQQVTLSCSPISGHRSVSWYQQTPGQGLQFLFEYFSETQRNKGNFPGRFSGRQFSNSRSEMNVSTLELGDSALYLCASSLAIVGQGKNIQYFGAGTRLSVL.

This chain joins TRBV6-5 and TRBJ2-7; 11 bases are a match to TRBD1. Germline V lookup: CDR1 MNHEY, CDR2 SVGAGI. The CDR3 consists of 16 residues. The V gene end was trimmed by 1 base and the J gene end by 5 bases; junction bases not matched to a gene: 7. The CDR3 DNA follows: TGTGCCAGCAGTTACTTTCGAGGGGACAGGGGGAACGAGCAGTACTTC. It specifies CASSYFRGDRGNEQYF.

The J gene is TRBJ1-1, the V gene TRBV5-1; D remains unclear. The CDR3 is made up of 14 amino acids. From germline, CDR1 is SGHRS and CDR2 YFSETQ. Trimming shortened V by 4 bases and J by 1 base, and 11 bases separated the two germline ends. CDR3 loop: CASSMTSANTEAFF. As DNA, the CDR3 is TGCGCCAGCAGCATGACTTCCGCGAACACTGAAGCTTTCTTT. The full variable domain, its missing parts supplied by reference TRBV5-1 and TRBJ1-1, is KAGVTQTPRYLIKTRGQQVTLSCSPISGHRSVSWYQQTPGQGLQFLFEYFSETQRNKGNFPGRFSGRQFSNSRSEMNVSTLELGDSALYLCASSMTSANTEAFFGQGTRLTVV.

This chain uses TRBV27 with TRBJ2-1; 9 nucleotides match TRBD1. The V and J ends lost 4 bases and 12 bases, in that order; junction bases with no gene match: 10. The germline CDR1 and CDR2 sequences are MNHEY and SMNVEV (reference sequence). This CDR3 spans 14 amino acids. CDR3 nucleotides: TGTGCCAGCAGTTCGTCCGGGACAGGGAGGGTGCAGTTCTTC. As protein: CASSSSGTGRVQFF.

V gene TRBV18 combines with J gene TRBJ2-7, with 10 bases lining up with TRBD2. V was pared by 0 bases and J by 2 bases, with 1 base of the junction left unmatched. CDR3 size: 15 residues. The V gene's germline CDR1 is KGHSH and CDR2 LQKENI. As DNA, the CDR3 is TGTGCCAGCTCACCACCGGGACTAGCGCCCTACGAGCAGTACTTC. Translating it yields CASSPPGLAPYEQYF.

The V and J genes are TRBV2 and TRBJ1-2, with 11 bases lining up with TRBD1. Germline V gene sequence: CDR1 SNHLY, CDR2 FYNNEI. This CDR3 spans 15 amino acids. V lost 6 bases and J lost 6; bases outside the gene matches: 9. CDR3 sequence (DNA): TGTGCCAGCAGCCCCGGACAGGGGGCGCTGGATGGCTACACCTTC. It specifies CASSPGQGALDGYTF.

V usage is TRBV28 and J usage is TRBJ2-7; TRBD1 agrees at 8 bases. After removal of 6 bases from V and 0 bases from J, the junction contained 7 bases not matched to a gene. The CDR3 loop spans 15 amino acids. Germline V lookup: CDR1 MDHEN, CDR2 SYDVKM. The CDR3 region has the DNA TGTGCCAGCAGCATAAATACAGGGGGCTCCTACGAGCAGTACTTC. This sequence encodes CASSINTGGSYEQYF. Drawing the rest from reference TRBV28 and TRBJ2-7, the complete variable domain is DVKVTQSSRYLVKRTGEKVFLECVQDMDHENMFWYRQDPGLGLRLIYFSYDVKMKEKGDIPEGYSVSREKKERFSLILESASTNQTSMYLCASSINTGGSYEQYFGPGTRLTVT.

The rearrangement links TRBV7-2 to TRBJ2-1; 9 positions agree with TRBD1. The CDR3 runs 16 residues. The germline V gene has CDR1 SGHTA and CDR2 FQGNSA. Unmatched junction bases numbered 9, after V lost 3 bases and J lost 6 bases. For the CDR3, the DNA is TGTGCCAGCAGCTTTACCGGGACAGGGAGTTTCAATGAGCAGTTCTTC. It encodes CASSFTGTGSFNEQFF.

The J gene is TRBJ2-1, the V gene TRBV15; TRBD2 aligns across 8 bases. After removal of 1 base from V and 4 bases from J, the junction contained 6 bases not matched to a gene. The CDR3 sequence is 16 residues long. Germline assignment: CDR1 LNHNV and CDR2 YYDKDF (reference sequence). The CDR3 DNA reads TGTGCCACCAGCAGAGGATCGGGGGGGCAGTACAATGAGCAGTTCTTC. It translates to CATSRGSGGQYNEQFF.